These 27 T cell receptor beta chains came from one sample sequenced in a study of T cell responses to AZD1222 COVID-19 vaccine. The method was immunoSEQ multiplex PCR; TCRdb's version includes in-frame clones alone and lacks a portion of them. The table lists fewer than 150,000 clones, 88% of them singletons. This specimen was peripheral blood, taken on day 0 of AZD1222 vaccination. These receptors originate from an adult in good health.

The gene calls are TRBV21-1 and TRBJ2-7; the table's TRBD2 call for D was not verified on the DNA. TRBV21-1 constitutes a pseudogene. CDR3 size: 15 residues. CDR3 sequence (DNA): TGTGCCAGCAGCCCCCGCGACGGGAGCTCCTACGAGCAGTACTTC. It codes for CASSPRDGSSYEQYF.

The V gene is TRBV14, the J gene TRBJ1-1, with a weak D call TRBD1 (5 bases). Germline lookup yields CDR1 SGHDN and CDR2 FVKESK. Trimming shortened V by 3 bases and J by 3 bases, and 17 bases separated the two germline ends. This CDR3 has 16 residues. CDR3 DNA sequence: TGTGCCAGCAGCCAGAGCGGCTTCCCCAGGGACACTGAAGCTTTCTTT. This gives the protein CASSQSGFPRDTEAFF.

The table lists this clone with a count of one. The gene calls are TRBV9 and TRBJ2-5; the match to TRBD1 covers 8 bases. J was trimmed by 2 bases and V by 1 base; bases with no gene match: 10. In germline, CDR1 is SGDLS, CDR2 YYNGEE. This CDR3 region has 17 residues. The CDR3: CASSVFRGDRSQETQYF. In DNA form, the CDR3 reads TGTGCCAGCAGCGTATTTAGGGGGGACAGGAGTCAAGAGACCCAGTACTTC.

The chain combines TRBV9 with TRBJ1-3, with a weak D call TRBD1 (6 bases). CDR1 and CDR2 (germline): SGDLS, YYNGEE. V dropped 0 bases and J dropped 3 bases, with 16 bases sitting between them. CDR3 length equals 17 residues. The CDR3 nucleotides are TGTGCCAGCAGCGTAGCACCTCCACAGGGTGATGGAAACACCATATATTTT. It specifies CASSVAPPQGDGNTIYF.

This chain uses TRBV5-8 with TRBJ2-5, with D hard to call. The CDR3 has 12 amino acids. V lost 3 bases, J lost 5 bases, and 8 bases lay in between. From germline, CDR1 is SGHTS and CDR2 YDEGEE. CDR3 nucleotides: TGTGCCAGCAGCTACGGTAGGGAGACCCAGTACTTC. Its translation: CASSYGRETQYF. The full variable domain, rest sourced from reference TRBV5-8 and TRBJ2-5, is EAGVTQSPTHLIKTRGQQATLRCSPISGHTSVYWYQQALGLGLQFLLWYDEGEERNRGNFPPRFSGRQFPNYSSELNVNALELEDSALYLCASSYGRETQYFGPGTRLLVL.

The chain carries TRBV5-1 and TRBJ1-1; D is unclear. Trimming took off 0 bases at V and 12 bases at J, with 12 bases between the two ends. The CDR3 sequence is 12 residues long. CDR1 is SGHRS, CDR2 YFSETQ, per germline. The CDR3 protein is CASSLAPGRTFF. As DNA, the CDR3 is TGCGCCAGCAGCTTGGCCCCGGGAAGAACTTTCTTT.

The J gene is TRBJ1-6, the V gene TRBV6-6; 9 bases line up with TRBD1. Germline assignment: CDR1 MNHNY and CDR2 SVGAGI (reference sequence). J gave up 2 bases and V 6 bases, and 14 bases lay outside the gene matches. The CDR3 runs 19 residues. CDR3 coding DNA: TGTGCCAGCAGCTACAAACAGGGGGCGTCAATAACCTATAATTCACCCCTCCACTTT. It encodes CASSYKQGASITYNSPLHF.

The rearrangement uses TRBV7-2 and TRBJ1-5; TRBD1 aligns across 7 bases. CDR3 length: 17 amino acids. V shed 3 bases, J shed 1 base, and the junction held 9 bases outside the gene matches. CDR1 and CDR2 (germline): SGHTA, FQGNSA. The CDR3 DNA reads as TGTGCCAGCAGCTTCCCAGGGGGGCAGGGGAGCAATCAGCCCCAGCATTTT. Translating gives CASSFPGGQGSNQPQHF.

This clone has a handful of counts. The chain carries TRBV30 and TRBJ1-6, with unresolved D. Trimming cost V 3 bases and J 7 bases, with 10 bases left between them. Germline values: CDR1 GTSNPN, CDR2 SVGIG (reference sequence). The CDR3 is made up of 13 amino acids. The CDR3 bases are TGTGCCTGGAGAGCAATGGTGAATTCACCCCTCCACTTT. It yields the protein CAWRAMVNSPLHF. Full variable domain (missing parts from reference TRBV30 and TRBJ1-6): SQTIHQWPATLVQPVGSPLSLECTVEGTSNPNLYWYRQAAGRGLQLLFYSVGIGQISSEVPQNLSASRPQDRQFILSSKKLLLSDSGFYLCAWRAMVNSPLHFGNGTRLTVT.

The chain has TRBV2 and TRBJ1-5; 11 bases are a match to TRBD1. CDR1 SNHLY and CDR2 FYNNEI come from the germline V gene. CDR3 length: 16 residues. V trimming: 1 base; J trimming: 3 bases; junction bases outside the gene matches: 2. CDR3 DNA sequence: TGTGCCAGCAGTGAAGGGGACAGGGGGTTCAATCAGCCCCAGCATTTT. Protein sequence: CASSEGDRGFNQPQHF.

V usage is TRBV18 and J usage is TRBJ2-5; 7 nucleotides align to TRBD2. The V and J ends lost 3 bases and 4 bases, in that order; junction bases with no gene match: 2. The CDR3 spans 13 residues. Per the germline V gene, CDR1 is KGHSH and CDR2 is LQKENI. CDR3 in DNA: TGTGCCAGCTCACCGGTAGCGGGAGAGACCCAGTACTTC. Its protein product is CASSPVAGETQYF.

The J gene is TRBJ2-5, the V gene TRBV19; D gene unclear. Germline-derived CDR1 and CDR2 are LNHDA and SQIVND (reference sequence). CDR3 length: 13 residues. Deletions cut 3 bases from V and 3 bases from J, with 8 bases between. The CDR3 spells CASSMSHKETQYF. For the CDR3, the DNA is TGTGCCAGTAGTATGAGCCACAAAGAGACCCAGTACTTC.

This clone showed up just once. The chain joins TRBV10-2 to TRBJ2-5; 11 bases agree with TRBD2. Germline V gene lookup returns CDR1 WSHSY and CDR2 SAAADI. This CDR3 is built from 15 residues. V gave up 6 bases and J gave up 4 bases; unmatched junction bases: 7. CDR3 nucleotide sequence: TGCGCCAGCAGGGTAGCGGGGGGGCCCGGAGAGACCCAGTACTTC. Its translation is CASRVAGGPGETQYF.

V usage is TRBV27 and J usage is TRBJ1-6; 8 bases map to TRBD1. The junction had 7 bases not matched to a gene; V was cut back by 5 bases and J by 7 bases. Germline V gene lookup returns CDR1 MNHEY and CDR2 SMNVEV (reference sequence). The CDR3 runs to 15 residues. This CDR3 is CASSIQGGGNSPLHF. CDR3 nucleotide sequence: TGTGCCAGCAGTATACAGGGGGGAGGGAATTCACCCCTCCACTTT.

The V and J genes are TRBV2 and TRBJ1-6; perhaps TRBD1 as D (6 bases). Trimming shortened V by 4 bases and J by 6 bases, and 10 bases separated the two germline ends. Per the germline V gene, CDR1 is SNHLY and CDR2 is FYNNEI. CDR3 length: 14 amino acids. Here the CDR3 reads CASSGTAINSPLHF. The CDR3 bases are TGTGCCAGCAGTGGGACAGCTATTAATTCACCCCTCCACTTT.

CDR3 coding DNA: TGTGCCAGCAGCTTGATGGACAGGGGAAACACCATATATTTT. Translated: CASSLMDRGNTIYF. The gene calls are TRBV7-8 and TRBJ1-3; 7 positions agree with TRBD1. The V gene end was trimmed by 3 bases and the J gene end by 4 bases; junction bases not matched to a gene: 3. This CDR3 comprises 14 residues. The germline V gene encodes CDR1 SGHVS and CDR2 FQNEAQ.

This chain uses TRBV10-1 with TRBJ1-1; 8 bases are a match to TRBD1. The CDR3 has 16 amino acids. Germline CDR1 reads WNHNN; CDR2 reads SYGVQD (reference sequence). V was pared by 2 bases and J by 6 bases, with 11 bases of the junction left unmatched. The CDR3 DNA reads as TGCGCCAGCAGTGAGAACCAGGGGGCGACCGGGGCTGAAGCTTTCTTT. It is translated as CASSENQGATGAEAFF.

J is TRBJ1-6 and V is TRBV19; 8 bases line up with TRBD1. J lost 6 bases, V lost 4 bases, and 11 bases had no gene match. This CDR3 has 17 amino acids. The V gene's germline CDR1 is LNHDA and CDR2 SQIVND (reference sequence). This CDR3 is CASSTPGGQVANSPLHF. The CDR3 DNA is TGTGCCAGTAGTACTCCCGGGGGACAGGTGGCTAATTCACCCCTCCACTTT.

This clone was observed once. The chain has TRBV5-1 and TRBJ1-1, with D uncertain. The CDR3 length is 13 residues. Germline CDR1 SGHRS, CDR2 YFSETQ. The V end was cut by 4 bases, the J end by 0 bases, with 7 bases between. The CDR3 bases are TGCGCCAGCAGCCGGACCTTGAACACTGAAGCTTTCTTT. As protein: CASSRTLNTEAFF.

The rearrangement uses TRBV18 and TRBJ1-5; D is unresolved. In germline, CDR1 is KGHSH, CDR2 LQKENI. This CDR3 contains 16 residues. With 4 bases removed from V and 6 bases from J, the gap between germline ends came to 19 bases. CDR3 in DNA: TGTGCCAGCTCACTCACCTCGGCGGGATCGAGTCAGCCCCAGCATTTT. This translates into CASSLTSAGSSQPQHF.

This clone came up once. The chain is built from TRBV5-1 and TRBJ2-7; tentative D call: TRBD2 (6 bases). CDR1 is SGHRS and CDR2 is YFSETQ in the germline V gene. V was clipped by 4 bases and J by 0 bases, with 11 bases between them. CDR3 length: 14 residues. CDR3 residues: CASSRGGASYEQYF. DNA for the CDR3: TGCGCCAGCAGCCGGGGAGGAGCCTCCTACGAGCAGTACTTC.

The rearrangement links TRBV6-5 to TRBJ2-3; 9 bases are shared with TRBD2. The CDR3 has 16 residues. V was pared by 0 bases and J by 2 bases, with 3 bases of the junction left unmatched. Germline V gene sequence: CDR1 MNHEY, CDR2 SVGAGI. The CDR3 loop is CASSYSGLASTDTQYF. The CDR3 nucleotides are TGTGCCAGCAGTTACTCGGGACTAGCCTCCACAGATACGCAGTATTTT.

V usage is TRBV6-1 and J usage is TRBJ2-7; D is undetermined. V lost 2 bases to trimming and J lost 1 base, with 6 bases between them. The CDR3 consists of 13 residues. Germline CDR1 and CDR2: MNHNS and SASEGT. The CDR3 nucleotides read TGTGCCAGCAGTGAAATGAATTCCTACGAGCAGTACTTC. Translation gives CASSEMNSYEQYF.

The chain joins TRBV7-2 to TRBJ1-5; perhaps TRBD1 as D (5 bases). Trimming removed 5 bases from V and 5 bases from J, with 10 bases in between. The CDR3 extends over 13 amino acids. Per the germline V gene, CDR1 is SGHTA and CDR2 is FQGNSA. The CDR3: CASSRQYDQPQHF. CDR3 coding DNA: TGTGCCAGCAGCCGACAGTACGATCAGCCCCAGCATTTT.

CDR3 DNA sequence: TGTGCCAGCAGCTCGGTGGGGGGAGGGGATGAGCAGTTCTTC. It specifies CASSSVGGGDEQFF. This chain uses TRBV5-5 with TRBJ2-1; the match to TRBD2 covers 7 bases. With 3 bases clipped from V and 8 bases from J, the junction kept 8 bases outside the gene matches. The germline V gene has CDR1 SGHKS and CDR2 YYEKEE (reference sequence). CDR3 length: 14 residues. Filled out from reference TRBV5-5 and TRBJ2-1, the complete variable domain reads DAGVTQSPTHLIKTRGQQVTLRCSPISGHKSVSWYQQVLGQGPQFIFQYYEKEERGRGNFPDRFSARQFPNYSSELNVNALLLGDSALYLCASSSVGGGDEQFFGPGTRLTVL.

V and J are TRBV19 and TRBJ2-3; TRBD1 might be the D (5 bases). The CDR3 contains 15 residues. The V end lost 3 bases, the J end lost 4 bases, and 14 bases lay between the germline ends. CDR1 and CDR2 (germline): LNHDA, SQIVND (reference sequence). The CDR3 nucleotides are TGTGCCAGTAGTATGGGATCAGGGTCCGCAGATACGCAGTATTTT. Amino acid sequence: CASSMGSGSADTQYF.

The chain joins TRBV11-2 to TRBJ1-4; a possible D gene is TRBD1 (6 bases). The CDR3 runs 16 residues. Per germline, CDR1 SGHAT and CDR2 FQNNGV. The V end lost 6 bases, the J end lost 6 bases, and 20 bases lay between the germline ends. For the CDR3, the DNA is TGTGCCAGCAGTCAAGGGTTCCGGACAGTGGATGAAAAACTGTTTTTT. It specifies CASSQGFRTVDEKLFF.